This T cell receptor beta chain was recovered during a study of shared clonotypes between healthy human individuals (TCRdb year 2020). As for the study more broadly: Three men and two women, aged 18 to 49 years, made up the cohort. Per donor, three plates each were used for CD4 naive and CD4 memory, two for CD8 naive, and one for CD8 memory. To estimate repertoire size and how much clonotypes are shared between individuals, the study performed deep sequencing of blood TCR repertoires from roughly five healthy adults. To increase sequencing depth and limit assay-specific biases, TCR repertoire library preparation and sequencing were carried out by different laboratories using diverse techniques. Each donor's leukapheresis produced roughly between roughly 0.85 and 10 billion PBMCs.

Using the deep immunoSEQ assay, multiplex PCR amplified TCR CDR3 regions from genomic DNA. Extracted genomic DNA from each cell subset was spread evenly across all wells of several immunoSEQ 96-well plates, with each plate serving as a replicate. Each replicate PCR for sorted subsets received around 0.2 ug genomic DNA, equal to 28,000 or so T cell genomes. Purified libraries were measured with a Qubit 3.0 fluorometer, size-checked on a Bioanalyzer 2100, and measured again with the KAPA Library Quantification kit. Every immunoSEQ 96-well plate was sequenced on a separate single-read 150-cycle Illumina NextSeq 550 flow cell. On the study's bioinformatics: Because the immunoSEQ output held only junctional sequences and lacked quality scores, the filtering could not match the filtering applied to full-length reads. Sequences were annotated with PyIR, a Python wrapper for IgBLAST v1.9, using IMGT germline references to assign V/J genes and CDR3. Reads were removed for weak V/J assignments (E-value above 1e-6), missing CDR3, stop codons, out-of-frame junctions, or ambiguous translated residues. A V3J clonotype was defined by an identical inferred V gene, J gene, and CDR3 amino acid sequence. The percentage overlap between two repertoires was calculated by dividing the number of shared unique clonotypes by the size of the smaller repertoire. Three approaches were used to assess repertoire richness: RTK rarefaction, the Chao1 estimator, and Recon v2.1 estimates of unobserved clonotypes. For all TCRbeta clonotypes obtained by the gDNA method from a handful of donors, generation probabilities were computed with OLGA. The clones in this table, taken by TCRdb from immuneACCESS, are in-frame only. Not every clone is retained; where verified, under half of the shortfall comes from an unresolved V gene, and the cause of the rest is unknown. The V and J calls and clone size were taken over from that table, and D and trimming were inferred from the DNA. For this sample the table gives under 650,000 clones, of which 90% to 97% were detected only once. The top ten clonotypes cover about 0.057% of the sample.

The CDR3, from cysteine to phenylalanine, totals 15 residues. Only the CDR3 region is kept as DNA, spanning 45 bases read in frame from base 1. Trimmed from V: 4 bases; trimmed from J: 3 bases; junction bases lacking a gene match: 3. According to the germline V gene, CDR1 reads SGHRS and CDR2 reads YFSETQ. Broader findings and caveats from the paper: Naive subsets generally had larger estimated clonotype richness than memory subsets did. Compared with non-shared clonotypes, clonotypes shared by all four sorted-subset donors had higher generation probabilities. Because the study included a small number of donors, the genetic and exposure-history diversity represented was limited. Approximately 5% of naive CD4, 3.5% of naive CD8, approximately 2.2% of memory CD4, and 0.4% of memory CD8 clonotypes were shared across several donors. Pairwise subsampling indicated that sequencing depth was expected to affect the degree of clonotype sharing among donors. Sampling was restricted to blood, and TCR repertoires in tissue are likely to differ from TCR repertoires in blood. Even with the large sequencing depth, rarefaction of the sorted-subset datasets indicated that sequencing was incomplete.

Remarks on this clone: Its recognized antigen is unknown. No base quality values were provided; no much bigger clone lies one nucleotide off.

Donors were healthy HIV-negative adults with no recently reported acute infections or vaccinations. Only Caucasian adults living in Nashville, Tennessee, USA were represented among the donors. CD4+ T cells were enriched through magnetic negative selection, after which naive cells were positively selected on CD45RA and the remaining negative fraction served as the memory subset. Blood was collected by leukapheresis, and PBMCs were isolated by Ficoll-Histopaque density gradient centrifugation and then cryopreserved in liquid nitrogen vapor phase. Purity and quantity of every magnetically sorted T cell population were checked by analytical flow cytometry. Genomic DNA was isolated from each sorted fraction and quantified by UV absorbance on a Nanodrop 2000c.

The clonotype was recovered from a woman in her thirties in good health. The V and J segments used are TRBV5-1 and TRBJ2-6; TRBD1 aligns with 8 central bases. Sequenced: naive CD4+ T cells sorted from blood. The cell subset or site label, as the study defines it: CD45RA+ positively selected. CDR3 region: CASSKTGDGANVLTF. The base sequence is TGCGCCAGCAGCAAGACAGGGGATGGGGCCAACGTCCTGACTTTC.